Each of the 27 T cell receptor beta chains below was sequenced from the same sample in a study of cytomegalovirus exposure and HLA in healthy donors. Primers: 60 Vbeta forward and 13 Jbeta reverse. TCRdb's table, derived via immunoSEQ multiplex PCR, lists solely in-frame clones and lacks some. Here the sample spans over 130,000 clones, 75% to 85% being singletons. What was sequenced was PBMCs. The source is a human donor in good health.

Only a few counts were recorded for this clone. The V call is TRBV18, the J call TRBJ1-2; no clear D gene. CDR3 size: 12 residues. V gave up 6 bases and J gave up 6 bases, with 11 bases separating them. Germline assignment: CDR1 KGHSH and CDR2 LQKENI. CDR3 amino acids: CASSPGGDGYTF. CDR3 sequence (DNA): TGTGCCAGCTCCCCCGGAGGAGATGGCTACACCTTC.

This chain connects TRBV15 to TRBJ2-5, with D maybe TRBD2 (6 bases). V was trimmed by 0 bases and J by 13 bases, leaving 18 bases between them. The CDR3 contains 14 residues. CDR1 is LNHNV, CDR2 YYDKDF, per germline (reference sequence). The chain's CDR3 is CATSRDSARGLLYF. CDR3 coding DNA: TGTGCCACCAGCAGAGATTCGGCCCGGGGACTCCTGTACTTC.

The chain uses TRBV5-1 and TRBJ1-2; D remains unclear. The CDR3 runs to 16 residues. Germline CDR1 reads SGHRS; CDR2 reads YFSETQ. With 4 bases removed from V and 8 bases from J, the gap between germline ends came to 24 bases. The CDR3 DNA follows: TGCGCCAGCAGCCCCGGTCTAGGATGGAAGGAGGACGGCTACACCTTC. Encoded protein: CASSPGLGWKEDGYTF.

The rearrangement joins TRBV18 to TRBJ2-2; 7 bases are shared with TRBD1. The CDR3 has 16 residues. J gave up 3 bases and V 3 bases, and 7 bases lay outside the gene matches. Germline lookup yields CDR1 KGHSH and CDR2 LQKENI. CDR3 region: CASSPTHRGDTGELFF. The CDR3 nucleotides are TGTGCCAGCTCACCTACCCACAGGGGTGACACCGGGGAGCTGTTTTTT. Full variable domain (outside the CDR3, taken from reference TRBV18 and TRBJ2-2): NAGVMQNPRHLVRRRGQEARLRCSPMKGHSHVYWYRQLPEEGLKFMVYLQKENIIDESGMPKERFSAEFPKEGPSILRIQQVVRGDSAAYFCASSPTHRGDTGELFFGEGSRLTVL.

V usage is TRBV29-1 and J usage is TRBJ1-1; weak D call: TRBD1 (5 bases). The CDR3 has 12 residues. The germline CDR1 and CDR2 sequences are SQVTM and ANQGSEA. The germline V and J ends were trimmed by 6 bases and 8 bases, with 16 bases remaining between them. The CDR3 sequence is CSVDPTETEAFF. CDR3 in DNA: TGCAGCGTGGACCCGACAGAGACAGAAGCTTTCTTT. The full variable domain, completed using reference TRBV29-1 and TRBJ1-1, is SAVISQKPSRDICQRGTSLTIQCQVDSQVTMMFWYRQQPGQSLTLIATANQGSEATYESGFVIDKFPISRPNLTFSTLTVSNMSPEDSSIYLCSVDPTETEAFFGQGTRLTVV.

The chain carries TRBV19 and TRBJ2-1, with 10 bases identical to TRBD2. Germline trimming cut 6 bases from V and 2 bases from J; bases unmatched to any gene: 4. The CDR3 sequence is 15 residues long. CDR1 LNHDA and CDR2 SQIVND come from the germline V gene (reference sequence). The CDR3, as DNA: TGTGCCAGTAGCCGGACTAGCGGACCCTACAATGAGCAGTTCTTC. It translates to CASSRTSGPYNEQFF.

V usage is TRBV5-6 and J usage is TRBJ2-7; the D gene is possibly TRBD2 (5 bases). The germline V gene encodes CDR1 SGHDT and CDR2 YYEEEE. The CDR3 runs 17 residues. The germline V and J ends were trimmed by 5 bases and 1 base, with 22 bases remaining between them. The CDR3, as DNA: TGTGCCAGCAGGGGGATAGGAGGTCGCCATGCTTCCTACGAGCAGTACTTC. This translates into CASRGIGGRHASYEQYF.

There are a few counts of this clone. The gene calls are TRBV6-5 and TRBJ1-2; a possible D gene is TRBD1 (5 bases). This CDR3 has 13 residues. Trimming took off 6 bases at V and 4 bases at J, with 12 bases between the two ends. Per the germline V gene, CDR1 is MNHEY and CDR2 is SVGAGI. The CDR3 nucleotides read TGTGCCAGCAGCCCGACAGCTACCTATGGCTACACCTTC. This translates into CASSPTATYGYTF.

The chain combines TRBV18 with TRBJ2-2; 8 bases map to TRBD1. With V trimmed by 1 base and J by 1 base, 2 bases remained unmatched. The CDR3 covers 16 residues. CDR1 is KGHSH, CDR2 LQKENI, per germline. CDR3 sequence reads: CASSPRTGRNTGELFF. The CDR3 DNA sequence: TGTGCCAGCTCACCACGGACAGGGAGGAACACCGGGGAGCTGTTTTTT.

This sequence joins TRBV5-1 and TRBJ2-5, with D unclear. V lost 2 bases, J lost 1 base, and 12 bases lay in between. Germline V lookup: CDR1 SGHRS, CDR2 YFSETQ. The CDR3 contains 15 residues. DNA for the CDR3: TGCGCCAGCAGCTTTCAGTCAGGTCCCCAAGAGACCCAGTACTTC. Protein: CASSFQSGPQETQYF.

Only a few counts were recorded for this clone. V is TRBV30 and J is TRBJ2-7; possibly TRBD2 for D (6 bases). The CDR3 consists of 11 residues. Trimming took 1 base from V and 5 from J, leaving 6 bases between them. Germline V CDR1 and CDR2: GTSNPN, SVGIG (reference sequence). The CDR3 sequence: CAWSGGDEQYF. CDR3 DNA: TGTGCCTGGAGTGGGGGGGACGAGCAGTACTTC.

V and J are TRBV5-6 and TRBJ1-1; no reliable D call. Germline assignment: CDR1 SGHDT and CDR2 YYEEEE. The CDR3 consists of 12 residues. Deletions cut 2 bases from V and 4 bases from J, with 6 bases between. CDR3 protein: CASSLRLTEAFF. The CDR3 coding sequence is TGTGCCAGCAGCTTAAGACTCACTGAAGCTTTCTTT.

The CDR3 sequence is CASIRLAGGRKETQYF. DNA for the CDR3: TGCGCCAGCATTCGCTTAGCGGGAGGTCGGAAAGAGACCCAGTACTTC. The genes are TRBV10-1 and TRBJ2-5; 10 positions agree with TRBD2. Germline CDR1 is WNHNN and CDR2 is SYGVQD (reference sequence). Trimming at V came to 7 bases and at J to 3 bases, leaving 11 bases not matched to a gene. This CDR3 region has 16 residues.

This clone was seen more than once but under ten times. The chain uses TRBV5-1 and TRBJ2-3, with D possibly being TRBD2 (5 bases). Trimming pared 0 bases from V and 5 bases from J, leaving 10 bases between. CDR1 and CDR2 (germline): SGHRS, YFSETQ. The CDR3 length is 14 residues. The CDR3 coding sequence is TGCGCCAGCAGCTTGGGGGAGACGCAAGATACGCAGTATTTT. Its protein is CASSLGETQDTQYF.

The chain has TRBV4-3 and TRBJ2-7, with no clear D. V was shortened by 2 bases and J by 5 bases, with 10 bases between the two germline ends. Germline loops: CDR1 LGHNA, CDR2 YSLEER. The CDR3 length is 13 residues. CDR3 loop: CASSQRIADEQYF. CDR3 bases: TGCGCCAGCAGCCAAAGAATCGCGGACGAGCAGTACTTC.

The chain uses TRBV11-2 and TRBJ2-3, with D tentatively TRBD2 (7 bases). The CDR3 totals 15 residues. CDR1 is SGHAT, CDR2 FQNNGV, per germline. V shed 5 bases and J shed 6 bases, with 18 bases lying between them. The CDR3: CASSPIAGTGDTQYF. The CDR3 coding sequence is TGTGCCAGCAGCCCCATAGCGGGCACAGGGGATACGCAGTATTTT.

CDR3 coding DNA: TGTGCCAGCAGCTTAATGGCCAGACTCATGAACACTGAAGCTTTCTTT. Residues: CASSLMARLMNTEAFF. The chain combines TRBV7-8 with TRBJ1-1, with D unclear. CDR1 and CDR2 (germline): SGHVS, FQNEAQ. The CDR3 runs to 16 residues. V was cut by 2 bases and J by 0 bases, with 13 bases left in between. Full variable domain (missing parts from reference TRBV7-8 and TRBJ1-1): GAGVSQSPRYKVAKRGQDVALRCDPISGHVSLFWYQQALGQGPEFLTYFQNEAQLDKSGLPSDRFFAERPEGSVSTLKIQRTQQEDSAVYLCASSLMARLMNTEAFFGQGTRLTVV.

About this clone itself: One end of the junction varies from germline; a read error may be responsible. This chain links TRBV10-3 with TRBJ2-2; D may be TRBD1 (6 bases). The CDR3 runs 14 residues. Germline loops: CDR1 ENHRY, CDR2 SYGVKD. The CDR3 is CAIGGRVSTGELFF. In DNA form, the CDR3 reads TGTGCCATCGGGGGCAGGGTCAGCACCGGGGAGCTATTTTTT.

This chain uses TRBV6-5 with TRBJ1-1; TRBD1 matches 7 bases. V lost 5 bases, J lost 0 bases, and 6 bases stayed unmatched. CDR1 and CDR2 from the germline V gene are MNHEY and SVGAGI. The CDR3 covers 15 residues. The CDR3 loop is CASSPWTGLNTEAFF. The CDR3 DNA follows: TGTGCCAGCAGTCCTTGGACAGGTCTGAACACTGAAGCTTTCTTT.

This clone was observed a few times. CDR3 loop: CASSTRDRWYEQYF. The CDR3 DNA reads TGTGCCAGCAGCACCCGGGACAGGTGGTACGAGCAGTACTTC. This rearrangement joins TRBV7-9 to TRBJ2-7; 8 positions match TRBD1. Germline CDR1 and CDR2: SEHNR and FQNEAQ (reference sequence). CDR3 length equals 14 residues. The V segment lost 5 bases and the J segment 4 bases; nucleotides outside the gene matches: 7.

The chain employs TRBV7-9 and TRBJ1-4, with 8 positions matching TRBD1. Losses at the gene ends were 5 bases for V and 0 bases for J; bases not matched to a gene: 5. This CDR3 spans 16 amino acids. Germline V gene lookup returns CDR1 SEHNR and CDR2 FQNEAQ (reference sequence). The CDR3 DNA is TGTGCCAGCAGCCGTTACAGGGGGACAACTAATGAAAAACTGTTTTTT. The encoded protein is CASSRYRGTTNEKLFF.

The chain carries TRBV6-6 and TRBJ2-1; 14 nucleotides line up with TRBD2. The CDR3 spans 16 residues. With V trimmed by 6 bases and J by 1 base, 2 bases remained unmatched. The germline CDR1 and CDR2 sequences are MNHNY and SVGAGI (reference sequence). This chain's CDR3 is CASRGLAGGSYNEQFF. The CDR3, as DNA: TGTGCCAGCAGAGGACTAGCGGGGGGTTCCTACAATGAGCAGTTCTTC.

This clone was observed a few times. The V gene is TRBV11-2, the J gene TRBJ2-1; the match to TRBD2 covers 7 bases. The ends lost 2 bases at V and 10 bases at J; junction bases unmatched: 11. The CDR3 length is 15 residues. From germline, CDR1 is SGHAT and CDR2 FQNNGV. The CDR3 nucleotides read TGTGCCAGCAGCTTAAATGGGGGAGGGCCGAGGGAGCAGTTCTTC. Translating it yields CASSLNGGGPREQFF.

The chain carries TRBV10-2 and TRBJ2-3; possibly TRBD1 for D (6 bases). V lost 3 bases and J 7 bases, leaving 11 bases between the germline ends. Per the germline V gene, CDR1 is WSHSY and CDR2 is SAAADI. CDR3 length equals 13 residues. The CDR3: CASSEQGGHTQYF. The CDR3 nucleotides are TGCGCCAGCAGTGAACAGGGTGGGCATACGCAGTATTTT.

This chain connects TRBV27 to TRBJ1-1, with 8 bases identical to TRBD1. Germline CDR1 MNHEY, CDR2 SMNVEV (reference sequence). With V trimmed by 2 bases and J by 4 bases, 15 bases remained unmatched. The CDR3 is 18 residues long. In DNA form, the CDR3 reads TGTGCCAGCAGTTTACTCCCGCTTGCTACAGGGGGGAGCACTGAAGCTTTCTTT. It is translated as CASSLLPLATGGSTEAFF.

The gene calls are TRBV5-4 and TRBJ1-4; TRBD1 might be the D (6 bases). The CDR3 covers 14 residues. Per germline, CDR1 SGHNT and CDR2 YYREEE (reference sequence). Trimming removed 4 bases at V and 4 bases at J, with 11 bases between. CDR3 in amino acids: CASSQQGSNEKLFF. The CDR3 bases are TGTGCCAGCAGCCAACAGGGAAGTAATGAAAAACTGTTTTTT.

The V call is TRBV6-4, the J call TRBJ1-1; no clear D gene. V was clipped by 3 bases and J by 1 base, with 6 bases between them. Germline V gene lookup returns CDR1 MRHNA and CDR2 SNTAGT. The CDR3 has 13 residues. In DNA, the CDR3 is TGTGCCAGCAGTGAACAGCCGAACACTGAAGCTTTCTTT. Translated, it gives CASSEQPNTEAFF.